A selection of T cell receptor beta chains follows, all from one sample in a study of quantifying T cell responses using KT2 cells. TCRdb reprocessed the UMI-ligation and nested PCR reads via MiXCR and lists one record per CDR3 protein. Here the sample spans 40,000 to 50,000 distinct CDR3 sequences, 15% to 20% being singletons. The specimen sequenced was PBMCs spiked with cells of the T cell clone KT2. The receptors were gathered from a human donor. Each CDR3 is given without its conserved first and last residue. The D gene is left open where the match is weak. Some rows have no size entry. The others give once, few or many, or a class for an expanded clone.

CDR3: SAIWGNQPQH
size: -
V: TRBV20-1
D: -
length: 10

CDR3: ASSYDRGNTEAF
size: few
V: TRBV6-5
D: TRBD1
length: 12

CDR3: ASSLDNRVAGANVLT
size: -
V: TRBV5-1
D: -
length: 15

CDR3: ASSGTGDVEQY
size: -
V: TRBV2
D: TRBD1
length: 11

CDR3: ASSFSGTTNYGYT
size: -
V: TRBV7-9
D: -
length: 13

CDR3: ASSLRLTRTGEQYNEQF
size: many
V: TRBV7-8
D: TRBD1
length: 17

CDR3: ASSRTGSMNTEAF
size: few
V: TRBV18
D: TRBD1
length: 13

CDR3: ASSSRLRAGYGYT
size: few
V: TRBV11-2
D: -
length: 13

CDR3: ASSVGRTGDHTGELF
size: -
V: TRBV9
D: TRBD1
length: 15

CDR3: ASSSRQGAETGELF
size: many
V: TRBV18
D: TRBD1
length: 14

CDR3: SAITGRAYSNQPQH
size: -
V: TRBV20-1
D: -
length: 14

CDR3: ASRSGQGNQPQH
size: few
V: TRBV6-1
D: TRBD1
length: 12

CDR3: ASSHRARVGTEAF
size: -
V: TRBV7-9
D: -
length: 13

CDR3: ASSQAASGVYEQF
size: -
V: TRBV3-1
D: TRBD2
length: 13

CDR3: ASGTRQIAF
size: -
V: TRBV28
D: -
length: 9

CDR3: ASSLWRQQSSYEQY
size: few
V: TRBV5-1
D: -
length: 14

CDR3: ASSLALAYNEQF
size: -
V: TRBV5-6
D: -
length: 12

CDR3: ASSQDLTSGSSSYNEQF
size: many
V: TRBV4-3
D: TRBD2
length: 17

CDR3: ASSTGGPDTGELF
size: -
V: TRBV28
D: TRBD2
length: 13

CDR3: ASSLDTPMNTGELF
size: once
V: TRBV7-2
D: -
length: 14

CDR3: ASRSGTSGANEQF
size: -
V: TRBV12-3/TRBV12-4
D: -
length: 13